The 17 T cell receptor beta chains in this list originate from one sample, sequenced in a study of cytomegalovirus exposure and HLA in healthy donors. Both 60 Vbeta primers and 13 Jbeta primers went into the PCR. TCRdb's copy holds only in-frame clones and misses some; the assay was immunoSEQ multiplex PCR. The repertoire has some 150,000 clones, roughly 71% of them found once; the top ten carry around 7%. The sequenced material came from PBMCs. Receptors originate from a man aged 30-40 years in good health and CMV-seronegative.

This chain connects TRBV5-3 to TRBJ2-7, with D perhaps TRBD1 (6 bases). TRBV5-3 is an open reading frame, and its role is uncertain. The CDR3 extends over 13 amino acids. Deletions cut 6 bases from V and 6 bases from J, with 16 bases between. CDR3 coding DNA: TGTGCCAGAACGGGACACCCCGCGGGCGAGCAGTACTTC. Protein product: CARTGHPAGEQYF.

This rearrangement joins TRBV19 to TRBJ2-1; no firm D call. Trimming pared 1 base from V and 4 bases from J, leaving 17 bases between. This CDR3 has 17 residues. Per germline, CDR1 LNHDA and CDR2 SQIVND (reference sequence). CDR3 loop: CASSIVRSAPLYNEQFF. CDR3 bases: TGTGCCAGTAGTATAGTTAGATCTGCCCCCCTATACAATGAGCAGTTCTTC.

This clone was seen only a few times. The gene calls are TRBV19 and TRBJ2-1, with TRBD2 matching 15 bases. The CDR3 spans 16 residues. Trimming at V came to 5 bases and at J to 8 bases, leaving 7 bases not matched to a gene. Germline V gene sequence: CDR1 LNHDA, CDR2 SQIVND (reference sequence). This CDR3 reads CASSPGLAGGPYEQFF. CDR3 DNA: TGTGCCAGTAGTCCAGGACTAGCGGGGGGGCCCTATGAGCAGTTCTTC.

The genes are TRBV6-5 and TRBJ2-5, with 8 bases that match TRBD2. The CDR3 length is 16 residues. Germline assignment: CDR1 MNHEY and CDR2 SVGAGI. V lost 2 bases and J lost 5; bases outside the gene matches: 10. The CDR3 sequence is CASSYVQRGNGETQYF. CDR3 bases: TGTGCCAGCAGTTACGTCCAGCGGGGGAATGGGGAGACCCAGTACTTC.

This clone was picked up a small number of times. CDR3 nucleotide sequence: TGCGCCAGCAGCTTGGCCGGAGTTGAGGACAGGGGGTTATATTCACCCCTCCACTTT. It encodes CASSLAGVEDRGLYSPLHF. The chain uses TRBV5-1 and TRBJ1-6; 10 nucleotides agree with TRBD1. This CDR3 region has 19 residues. Per germline, CDR1 SGHRS and CDR2 YFSETQ. With 0 bases clipped from V and 8 bases from J, the junction kept 14 bases outside the gene matches. The entire variable domain, with the rest obtained from reference TRBV5-1 and TRBJ1-6, is as follows: KAGVTQTPRYLIKTRGQQVTLSCSPISGHRSVSWYQQTPGQGLQFLFEYFSETQRNKGNFPGRFSGRQFSNSRSEMNVSTLELGDSALYLCASSLAGVEDRGLYSPLHFGNGTRLTVT.

The V and J genes are TRBV6-6 and TRBJ1-2; TRBD1 matches 8 bases. The CDR3 contains 14 residues. The germline V gene encodes CDR1 MNHNY and CDR2 SVGAGI (reference sequence). Trimming removed 2 bases from V and 4 bases from J; junction bases left unmatched: 3. The CDR3 reads CASSYPGQGYGYTF. The CDR3 bases are TGTGCCAGCAGTTACCCCGGACAGGGCTATGGCTACACCTTC.

This chain links TRBV5-1 with TRBJ2-1; 7 positions agree with TRBD1. J lost 7 bases, V lost 4 bases, and 8 bases had no gene match. Germline lookup yields CDR1 SGHRS and CDR2 YFSETQ. This CDR3 contains 14 residues. The CDR3 here is CASSIDRVGNEQFF. The CDR3 DNA follows: TGCGCCAGCAGCATCGACAGGGTGGGGAATGAGCAGTTCTTC.

The DNA for the CDR3 is TGTGCCACCAGCAGAGACGAATGGGAGTACGAGCAGTACTTC. Translating gives CATSRDEWEYEQYF. The chain links TRBV15 to TRBJ2-7; D is perhaps TRBD2 (5 bases). The CDR3 sequence is 14 residues long. Germline CDR1 LNHNV, CDR2 YYDKDF (reference sequence). The ends were cut back, 0 bases at V and 4 bases at J, with 10 bases in the middle.

J is TRBJ2-5 and V is TRBV28, with D unresolved. Germline V gene data show CDR1 as MDHEN and CDR2 as SYDVKM. This CDR3 has 13 amino acids. Trimming took 8 bases from V and 4 from J, leaving 14 bases between them. CDR3 sequence (DNA): TGTGCCAGCCGCCCTAGAGAGAGAGAGACCCAGTACTTC. It yields the protein CASRPRERETQYF.

DNA of the CDR3: TGTGCCAGCTCACCAACCCTAGCGTACGAGCAGTACTTC. Its protein product is CASSPTLAYEQYF. The chain combines TRBV18 with TRBJ2-7, with TRBD2 as a possible D gene (6 bases). Germline V gene lookup returns CDR1 KGHSH and CDR2 LQKENI. V was clipped by 2 bases and J by 4 bases, with 9 bases between them. CDR3 length: 13 residues. Complete variable domain (other parts from reference TRBV18 and TRBJ2-7): NAGVMQNPRHLVRRRGQEARLRCSPMKGHSHVYWYRQLPEEGLKFMVYLQKENIIDESGMPKERFSAEFPKEGPSILRIQQVVRGDSAAYFCASSPTLAYEQYFGPGTRLTVT.

The chain joins TRBV30 to TRBJ1-2; 8 bases fit TRBD1. The length of the CDR3 is 13 residues. Trimming took 8 bases from V and 0 from J; bases not matched to a gene: 5. Germline CDR1 reads GTSNPN; CDR2 reads SVGIG (reference sequence). CDR3 DNA sequence: TGTGCCGGCCACAGGGGGACTAACTATGGCTACACCTTC. This encodes CAGHRGTNYGYTF.

This sequence joins TRBV4-2 and TRBJ2-1, with 13 bases fitting TRBD2. The V segment lost 3 bases and the J segment 9 bases; nucleotides outside the gene matches: 5. Germline V CDR1 and CDR2: LGHNA, YNFKEQ. This CDR3 has 15 amino acids. The CDR3 coding sequence is TGTGCCAGCAGCCACTCCGGACTAGCGGGGGCTGAGCAGTTCTTC. This gives the protein CASSHSGLAGAEQFF.

The J gene is TRBJ2-3, the V gene TRBV28; TRBD1 aligns across 7 bases. The CDR3 has 16 amino acids. J was trimmed by 5 bases and V by 7 bases; bases with no gene match: 15. From germline, CDR1 is MDHEN and CDR2 SYDVKM. The CDR3 loop is CASTTTGPSVQDTQYF. Here the CDR3 DNA reads TGTGCCAGCACCACGACAGGGCCGAGTGTGCAAGATACGCAGTATTTT. Using reference TRBV28 and TRBJ2-3 for the parts outside the CDR3, the full variable domain is DVKVTQSSRYLVKRTGEKVFLECVQDMDHENMFWYRQDPGLGLRLIYFSYDVKMKEKGDIPEGYSVSREKKERFSLILESASTNQTSMYLCASTTTGPSVQDTQYFGPGTRLTVL.

The chain has TRBV7-9 and TRBJ2-1; 13 bases fit TRBD2. The CDR3 spans 15 residues. The V gene's germline CDR1 is SEHNR and CDR2 FQNEAQ (reference sequence). Trimming removed 3 bases from V and 11 bases from J; junction bases left unmatched: 7. DNA of the CDR3: TGTGCCAGCAGCTTCGGGACTAGCGGGATAGTTAAGCAGTTCTTC. Translated, it gives CASSFGTSGIVKQFF.

With regard to this clone: The junction does not match germline at one end; this may be a read error. This chain links TRBV7-2 with TRBJ2-1; perhaps TRBD1 as D (5 bases). CDR3 length: 13 residues. CDR1 SGHTA and CDR2 FQGNSA come from the germline V gene. The CDR3 region is CATSSRGLNEQFF. In DNA, the CDR3 is TGTGCCACCAGCAGTAGGGGCCTAAATGAGCAGTTCTTC.

There are a few counts of this clone. The rearrangement uses TRBV28 and TRBJ1-5; D gene ambiguous. With 3 bases removed from V and 4 bases from J, the gap between germline ends came to 10 bases. Germline assignment: CDR1 MDHEN and CDR2 SYDVKM. There are 14 residues in the CDR3. The CDR3 sequence: CASSFEGRNQPQHF. CDR3 bases: TGTGCCAGCAGTTTTGAGGGAAGGAATCAGCCCCAGCATTTT. Supplemented by reference TRBV28 and TRBJ1-5, the full variable domain reads DVKVTQSSRYLVKRTGEKVFLECVQDMDHENMFWYRQDPGLGLRLIYFSYDVKMKEKGDIPEGYSVSREKKERFSLILESASTNQTSMYLCASSFEGRNQPQHFGDGTRLSIL.

The genes are TRBV28 and TRBJ2-5, with D unresolved. Looked up from germline, CDR1 is MDHEN and CDR2 is SYDVKM. V gave up 4 bases and J gave up 5 bases, with 17 bases separating them. This CDR3 has 15 residues. This CDR3 reads CASSSLFGYVETQYF. CDR3 sequence (DNA): TGTGCCAGCAGTTCTCTTTTCGGGTACGTGGAGACCCAGTACTTC. Combining the CDR3 with reference TRBV28 and TRBJ2-5 gives the whole variable domain DVKVTQSSRYLVKRTGEKVFLECVQDMDHENMFWYRQDPGLGLRLIYFSYDVKMKEKGDIPEGYSVSREKKERFSLILESASTNQTSMYLCASSSLFGYVETQYFGPGTRLLVL.